This T cell receptor (beta chain) was captured in a study of blood T cells in healthy people across ages. Study-level findings and limits: Compared with aged donors, long-lived donors showed fewer expanded clones, suggesting selection. Older age went with lower TCR beta diversity per million T cells, in a roughly linear way.

For the second PCR, which ran for roughly 6 to 12 cycles, a sample-barcoded 5' primer and a J-beta primer mix were used. MiXCR, run by TCRdb on the 5' RACE reads, gives a single entry per CDR3 protein. The profile shows about 1.1 million distinct CDR3 sequences, approximately 38% of them singletons. Every sample yielded at least 6.5 million isolated PBMCs. This clonotype came up a few times. Its antigen remains unknown. The TCR originated in a man between 18 and 29 years old in good health. Input material: blood.

This chain's CDR3 is CASSHNWRGQANTEAFF. The CDR3 DNA sequence: TGTGCCAGCAGCCACAACTGGCGAGGACAGGCGAACACTGAAGCTTTCTTT. V gene TRBV14 combines with J gene TRBJ1-1; TRBD1 matches at 7 bases. Looked up from germline, CDR1 is SGHDN and CDR2 is FVKESK. Trimming at V came to 3 bases and at J to 1 base, leaving 11 bases not matched to a gene. The CDR3 sequence is 17 residues long. Full variable domain (remainder filled in from reference TRBV14 and TRBJ1-1): EAGVTQFPSHSVIEKGQTVTLRCDPISGHDNLYWYRRVMGKEIKFLLHFVKESKQDESGMPNNRFLAERTGGTYSTLKVQPAELEDSGVYFCASSHNWRGQANTEAFFGQGTRLTVV.